These 24 T cell receptor beta chains were all obtained from the same sample, sequenced in a study of T-cell memory formation after mild COVID-19. One entry per CDR3 protein, called by TCRdb with MiXCR from the 5' RACE reads. The table has about 430,000 distinct CDR3 sequences, 24% seen once. The sample was PBMCs or a T cell subset sorted from them (not recorded which). The receptors derive from an adult woman who had mild COVID-19 (a few samples of this study predate the infection). Cell type and time point are not known.

The chain employs TRBV20-1 and TRBJ2-7; either TRBD1 or TRBD2 may fit D (5 bases each). Trimming removed 6 bases at V and 8 bases at J, with 20 bases between. CDR3 size: 13 residues. CDR1 and CDR2 (germline): DFQATT, SNEGSKA (reference sequence). CDR3 sequence: CSAAIPPREQQYF. CDR3 DNA sequence: TGCAGTGCCGCAATCCCACCCAGGGAGCAGCAGTACTTC.

The V call is TRBV7-9, the J call TRBJ1-2; 9 bases map to TRBD1. Germline values: CDR1 SEHNR, CDR2 FQNEAQ (reference sequence). The CDR3 loop spans 15 amino acids. The trim removed 5 bases at V and 5 bases at J, leaving 9 bases unmatched. The CDR3 DNA reads TGTGCCAGCAGCCCGACAGGGGGAGTCCATTATGGCTACACCTTC. The encoded protein is CASSPTGGVHYGYTF.

This clonotype has a single count. V usage is TRBV10-3 and J usage is TRBJ2-7; 7 bases fit TRBD1. Germline V CDR1 and CDR2: ENHRY, SYGVKD. This CDR3 spans 16 amino acids. V was pared by 2 bases and J by 0 bases, with 7 bases of the junction left unmatched. This CDR3 is CAISETATGSSYEQYF. The DNA for the CDR3 is TGTGCCATCAGTGAGACCGCGACAGGGAGCTCCTACGAGCAGTACTTC.

This clonotype occurred a few times. This sequence joins TRBV24-1 and TRBJ2-1, with TRBD1 matching over 8 bases. J lost 8 bases, V lost 7 bases, and 6 bases had no gene match. The CDR3 consists of 13 residues. The germline CDR1 and CDR2 sequences are KGHDR and SFDVKD. The CDR3 region is CATSSAGGYEQFF. CDR3 sequence (DNA): TGTGCCACCAGCTCGGCAGGGGGCTATGAGCAGTTCTTC.

V is TRBV19 and J is TRBJ1-1, with 8 bases aligning to TRBD1. Germline V gene lookup returns CDR1 LNHDA and CDR2 SQIVND (reference sequence). The CDR3 runs to 13 residues. Trimming at V came to 7 bases and at J to 1 base, leaving 2 bases not matched to a gene. Here the CDR3 DNA reads TGTGCCAGTAAAGACAGGGGGAACACTGAAGCTTTCTTT. It encodes CASKDRGNTEAFF.

V usage is TRBV9 and J usage is TRBJ2-7, with 9 bases matching TRBD2. V shed 3 bases and J 4 bases; nucleotides not matched to a gene: 8. Per the germline V gene, CDR1 is SGDLS and CDR2 is YYNGEE. The CDR3 runs to 15 residues. The CDR3 loop is CASSGSSGAIYEQYF. The CDR3 region has the DNA TGTGCCAGCAGCGGATCTAGCGGGGCGATATACGAGCAGTACTTC.

At least ten counts were recorded for this clonotype. The rearrangement links TRBV7-9 to TRBJ2-7, with D tentatively TRBD1 or TRBD2 (6 bases each). The V gene's germline CDR1 is SEHNR and CDR2 FQNEAQ (reference sequence). The CDR3 has 15 residues. V was pared by 5 bases and J by 1 base, with 15 bases between. The CDR3 protein is CASSPAGTQSYEQYF. CDR3 DNA: TGTGCCAGCAGCCCGGCGGGGACACAATCCTACGAGCAGTACTTC.

The chain links TRBV24-1 to TRBJ2-7, with a tentative D call TRBD2 (6 bases). V was trimmed by 3 bases and J by 6 bases, leaving 11 bases between them. Germline CDR1 and CDR2: KGHDR and SFDVKD. The length of the CDR3 is 13 residues. CDR3 region: CATSDPGTSEQYF. CDR3 nucleotide sequence: TGTGCCACCAGTGATCCCGGGACTTCCGAGCAGTACTTC.

This clonotype was seen a handful of times. The V call is TRBV20-1, the J call TRBJ1-1; a possible D gene is TRBD1 (5 bases). Germline lookup yields CDR1 DFQATT and CDR2 SNEGSKA (reference sequence). CDR3 length: 14 amino acids. V lost 1 base and J lost 1, with 10 bases in between. The CDR3 region is CSARGGTENTEAFF. The CDR3 DNA reads as TGCAGTGCTAGAGGTGGGACGGAGAACACTGAAGCTTTCTTT.

The chain couples TRBV9 to TRBJ1-2, with D perhaps TRBD1 (6 bases). The CDR3 totals 15 residues. Germline-derived CDR1 and CDR2 are SGDLS and YYNGEE. V lost 2 bases to trimming and J lost 8 bases, with 19 bases between them. The CDR3 here is CASSVGGTKFYGYTF. The CDR3 nucleotides are TGTGCCAGCAGCGTTGGTGGGACAAAGTTCTACGGCTACACCTTC. Together with reference TRBV9 and TRBJ1-2, the CDR3 gives the full variable domain: DSGVTQTPKHLITATGQRVTLRCSPRSGDLSVYWYQQSLDQGLQFLIQYYNGEERAKGNILERFSAQQFPDLHSELNLSSLELGDSALYFCASSVGGTKFYGYTFGSGTRLTVV.

This chain uses TRBV3-1 with TRBJ2-5; 8 bases match TRBD2. The J segment lost 5 bases and the V segment lost 2 bases, leaving 13 bases of the junction unmatched. The germline V gene encodes CDR1 LGHDT and CDR2 YNNKEL (reference sequence). The CDR3 consists of 17 residues. CDR3: CASSQFSTSATGETQYF. For the CDR3, the DNA is TGTGCCAGCAGCCAATTCTCGACTAGCGCGACGGGGGAGACCCAGTACTTC.

This clonotype occurred a few times. This chain uses TRBV11-2 with TRBJ2-5; TRBD2 agrees at 7 bases. CDR1 is SGHAT, CDR2 FQNNGV, per germline. Trimming cost V 4 bases and J 0 bases; bases outside gene matches: 5. The CDR3 consists of 15 residues. CDR3 protein: CASSYALAHQETQYF. For the CDR3, the DNA is TGTGCCAGCAGCTATGCACTAGCGCACCAAGAGACCCAGTACTTC.

The table lists this clonotype with a few counts. The chain links TRBV9 to TRBJ2-1; 8 bases line up with TRBD2. V trimming: 0 bases; J trimming: 4 bases; junction bases outside the gene matches: 6. The CDR3 covers 16 residues. Germline V gene data show CDR1 as SGDLS and CDR2 as YYNGEE. The CDR3 bases are TGTGCCAGCAGCGTAGGGGGTAGCGGGACGTACAATGAGCAGTTCTTC. This translates into CASSVGGSGTYNEQFF.

The rearrangement uses TRBV5-5 and TRBJ2-5; 15 bases map to TRBD2. This CDR3 is 17 amino acids long. Trimming took 4 bases from V and 5 from J; bases not matched to a gene: 9. Per germline, CDR1 SGHKS and CDR2 YYEKEE (reference sequence). The chain's CDR3 is CASSPGLAGGPWETQYF. The DNA for the CDR3 is TGTGCCAGCAGCCCAGGACTAGCGGGAGGGCCCTGGGAGACCCAGTACTTC.

The CDR3 DNA is TGCGCCAGCACCGGGACTAGCGGGACAGATACGCAGTATTTT. Translated, it gives CASTGTSGTDTQYF. The chain carries TRBV5-1 and TRBJ2-3; 12 bases line up with TRBD2. Trimming cost V 6 bases and J 3 bases; bases outside gene matches: 2. The CDR3 consists of 14 residues. Germline CDR1 is SGHRS and CDR2 is YFSETQ.

This clonotype has more than one count but fewer than ten. The chain joins TRBV2 to TRBJ1-5; tentative D call: TRBD1 (6 bases). Trimming pared 6 bases from V and 1 base from J, leaving 13 bases between. Looked up from germline, CDR1 is SNHLY and CDR2 is FYNNEI. The CDR3 loop spans 15 amino acids. CDR3 region: CASSLLGGSNQPQHF. The CDR3 DNA sequence: TGTGCCAGCAGCCTTTTAGGGGGAAGCAATCAGCCCCAGCATTTT. Together with reference TRBV2 and TRBJ1-5, the CDR3 gives the full variable domain: EPEVTQTPSHQVTQMGQEVILRCVPISNHLYFYWYRQILGQKVEFLVSFYNNEISEKSEIFDDQFSVERPDGSNFTLKIRSTKLEDSAMYFCASSLLGGSNQPQHFGDGTRLSIL.

The chain is built from TRBV7-9 and TRBJ2-2, with TRBD2 matching over 11 bases. Germline V lookup: CDR1 SEHNR, CDR2 FQNEAQ (reference sequence). This CDR3 is built from 18 residues. Trimming cost V 4 bases and J 4 bases; bases outside gene matches: 11. The CDR3 spells CASSSQLRLAGPTGELFF. CDR3 DNA sequence: TGTGCCAGCAGCTCCCAACTGAGACTAGCGGGGCCCACCGGGGAGCTGTTTTTT.

The chain employs TRBV20-1 and TRBJ1-2; D is unresolved. The CDR3 is 16 residues long. The germline CDR1 and CDR2 sequences are DFQATT and SNEGSKA (reference sequence). With 3 bases removed from V and 0 bases from J, the gap between germline ends came to 17 bases. The DNA of the CDR3 is TGCAGTGCTAGGGAATACGCGCCCAGAGCTAACTATGGCTACACCTTC. Translation: CSAREYAPRANYGYTF.

This clonotype was seen only a few times. The rearrangement uses TRBV18 and TRBJ1-5; maybe TRBD1 (6 bases). CDR1 and CDR2 (germline): KGHSH, LQKENI. The CDR3 covers 14 residues. V was pared by 3 bases and J by 4 bases, with 10 bases between. CDR3 sequence: CASSPAQGNQPQHF. The CDR3 bases are TGTGCCAGCTCACCTGCCCAGGGGAATCAGCCCCAGCATTTT.

This clonotype was observed a single time. The V and J genes are TRBV29-1 and TRBJ1-1; tentative D call: TRBD1 (5 bases). This CDR3 is built from 14 residues. V dropped 2 bases and J dropped 10 bases, with 20 bases sitting between them. Germline values: CDR1 SQVTM, CDR2 ANQGSEA. CDR3 bases: TGCAGCGTTGAAACGGCCGGGACGTACCCTGGAGCTTTCTTT. This encodes CSVETAGTYPGAFF.

The gene calls are TRBV11-2 and TRBJ2-3; 8 bases align to TRBD2. The CDR3 runs 15 residues. Losses at the gene ends were 3 bases for V and 3 bases for J; bases not matched to a gene: 5. Per the germline V gene, CDR1 is SGHAT and CDR2 is FQNNGV. Here the CDR3 reads CASSFTAGVTDTQYF. CDR3 nucleotides: TGTGCCAGCAGCTTCACAGCGGGGGTTACAGATACGCAGTATTTT.

The chain employs TRBV30 and TRBJ1-3; D is uncertain. The CDR3 has 14 amino acids. Germline V gives CDR1 GTSNPN, CDR2 SVGIG (reference sequence). V lost 0 bases, J lost 0 bases, and 6 bases lay in between. DNA for the CDR3: TGTGCCTGGAGTGTGCCGGCCTCTGGAAACACCATATATTTT. Protein product: CAWSVPASGNTIYF.

V usage is TRBV9 and J usage is TRBJ1-6; D ambiguous. The CDR3 contains 16 residues. Looked up from germline, CDR1 is SGDLS and CDR2 is YYNGEE. With 4 bases removed from V and 10 bases from J, the gap between germline ends came to 21 bases. The CDR3 nucleotides read TGTGCCAGCAGCCCTCGTGGTGGCAGTAGCCTCTCACCCCTCCACTTT. As protein: CASSPRGGSSLSPLHF.

This sequence joins TRBV7-6 and TRBJ2-3; 10 bases agree with TRBD1. The germline V gene encodes CDR1 SGHVS and CDR2 FNYEAQ. V lost 4 bases to trimming and J lost 2 bases; unmatched junction nucleotides: 6. The CDR3 sequence is 16 residues long. The CDR3 DNA is TGTGCCAGCAGCTCCCGGGACAGGGGTACCACAGATACGCAGTATTTT. Protein: CASSSRDRGTTDTQYF.